A selection of T cell receptor beta chains follows, all from one sample in a study of blood T cell repertoires in COVID-19. The protocol was immunoSEQ multiplex PCR, while the TCRdb copy is restricted to in-frame clones and leaves out a portion. In the table there are 200,000 to 250,000 clones, 70% to 90% of which are singletons. The sample was peripheral blood. These TCRs come from a man aged 25 to 40 with COVID-19, enrolled during active disease. CDR3s include the opening cysteine and the closing phenylalanine or tryptophan. The order of the fields is clone size, V gene, J gene, D gene, CDR3 protein, CDR3 DNA. D genes are given only for firm matches. Not every row has a clone size; where given, it reads once, few, many or a size class.

.	TRBV7-9	TRBJ1-1	.	CASSLAWGDATEAFF	TGTGCCAGCAGCTTAGCGTGGGGGGATGCCACTGAAGCTTTCTTT
.	TRBV5-1	TRBJ2-1	TRBD2	CASSPKTSGGNNEQFF	TGCGCCAGCAGCCCCAAGACTAGCGGGGGAAACAATGAGCAGTTCTTC
.	TRBV9	TRBJ2-2	TRBD1	CASSDRQGWSPHENTGELFF	TGTGCCAGCAGCGACCGACAGGGGTGGTCGCCACATGAGAACACCGGGGAGCTGTTTTTT
once	TRBV24-1	TRBJ2-2	.	CATSDSTPGVTGELFF	TGTGCCACCAGTGATTCTACTCCAGGGGTCACCGGGGAGCTGTTTTTT
.	TRBV29-1	TRBJ1-6	.	CSVQPENSPLHF	TGCAGCGTCCAACCCGAGAATTCACCCCTCCACTTT
.	TRBV5-1	TRBJ1-2	TRBD1	CASSSTADRLANYGYTF	TGCGCCAGCAGCTCAACGGCGGACAGGTTAGCTAACTATGGCTACACCTTC
.	TRBV2	TRBJ1-3	TRBD1	CASTPVPGGISGNTIYF	TGTGCCAGCACACCCGTTCCAGGGGGCATCTCTGGAAACACCATATATTTT
few	TRBV7-6	TRBJ2-5	TRBD2	CASSLFGSGRAGKTQYF	TGTGCCAGCAGCTTATTCGGTAGCGGGAGGGCCGGGAAGACCCAGTACTTC
once	TRBV7-8	TRBJ2-7	TRBD1	CASSLGGQGDSYGQYF	TGTGCCAGCAGCTTAGGGGGACAGGGGGACTCCTACGGGCAGTACTTC
.	TRBV5-6	TRBJ1-2	TRBD1	CASSLRGQGNYGYTF	TGTGCCAGCAGCTTAAGGGGACAGGGTAACTATGGCTACACCTTC
.	TRBV7-9	TRBJ2-7	.	CASSLGDWRSYEQYF	TGTGCCAGCAGCTTGGGTGACTGGAGATCCTACGAGCAGTACTTC
.	TRBV2	TRBJ1-6	.	CASRITGDNSPLHF	TGTGCCAGCAGGATAACGGGAGATAATTCACCCCTCCACTTT
.	TRBV28	TRBJ1-6	.	CASSLHYNTNSPLHF	TGTGCCAGCAGTTTACACTATAACACAAATTCACCCCTCCACTTT
.	TRBV5-6	TRBJ1-5	TRBD1	CASSFGGTGNQPQHF	TGTGCCAGCAGCTTCGGTGGGACAGGTAACCAGCCCCAGCATTTT
.	TRBV29-1	TRBJ2-1	.	CSAPTVRSEQFF	TGCAGCGCTCCCACCGTACGTAGTGAGCAGTTCTTC
.	TRBV18	TRBJ1-2	TRBD1	CASSNHPPGQGFGGYTF	TGTGCCAGCTCTAACCACCCCCCGGGACAGGGTTTTGGTGGCTACACCTTC
.	TRBV24-1	TRBJ2-1	.	CATSDHPWQGQTNEQFF	TGTGCCACCAGTGATCACCCCTGGCAGGGGCAAACCAATGAGCAGTTCTTC
.	TRBV12-5	TRBJ1-1	TRBD1	CASGSQGGDTEAFF	TGTGCTAGTGGTTCTCAGGGGGGTGACACTGAAGCTTTCTTT
.	TRBV27	TRBJ2-7	TRBD1	CASSYGTAAYEQYF	TGTGCCAGCAGTTACGGGACAGCAGCCTACGAGCAGTACTTC
.	TRBV2	TRBJ2-1	TRBD1	CASRQGARNEQFF	TGTGCCAGCAGGCAGGGGGCGCGGAATGAGCAGTTCTTC
.	TRBV5-1	TRBJ1-2	TRBD1	CASSFTGQATQANYGYTF	TGCGCCAGCAGCTTTACCGGACAGGCCACTCAAGCTAACTATGGCTACACCTTC
.	TRBV18	TRBJ2-5	TRBD2	CASSPASGSKTQYF	TGTGCCAGCTCACCGGCTAGCGGTTCTAAGACCCAGTACTTC
.	TRBV27	TRBJ2-7	TRBD2	CASSLSLALEQYF	TGTGCCAGCAGTTTATCACTAGCGCTCGAGCAGTACTTC
.	TRBV11-3	TRBJ2-7	TRBD1	CASSLERLSGTGYLSPHEQYF	TGTGCCAGCAGCTTAGAGAGGTTAAGTGGGACAGGGTATCTCAGCCCCCACGAGCAGTACTTC
.	TRBV18	TRBJ2-1	.	CASSPSGDNEQFF	TGTGCCAGCTCACCCTCAGGGGACAATGAGCAGTTCTTC
.	TRBV28	TRBJ1-5	.	CASSLRGQSQPQHF	TGTGCCAGCAGTTTACGGGGTCAGTCTCAGCCCCAGCATTTT